This is a list of T cell receptor beta chains from one sample in a study of early T cells in non-severe SARS-CoV-2 infection. TCRdb independently ran MiXCR on the 5' RACE reads; one entry per CDR3 protein. The sample holds nearly 45,000 distinct CDR3 sequences; approximately 10% are singletons and the top ten take around a fifth. Sequencing was done on a sample of whole blood. The receptor set was obtained from an adult who was a healthcare worker with PCR-confirmed SARS-CoV-2 infection or an uninfected control (not recorded which). Each CDR3 is given with its conserved first and last residue. Fields, in order: CDR3 length, V gene, clone size, J gene, D gene, CDR3 protein, CDR3 DNA. The D gene is left open where the match is weak. Clone size is not always given. Where it is, it says once, few, many or a class for expanded clones.

>16|TRBV7-9|medium-sized|TRBJ2-1|-
CASSGPGGLSYNEQFF
TGTGCCAGCAGCGGTCCAGGCGGGTTGTCCTACAATGAGCAGTTCTTC
>15|TRBV12-3/TRBV12-4|-|TRBJ2-1|TRBD2
CASSWTSGTPHEQFF
TGTGCCAGCAGCTGGACTAGCGGGACCCCCCATGAGCAGTTCTTC
>14|TRBV6-1|many|TRBJ1-2|-
CASSEFGGAYGYTF
TGTGCCAGCAGTGAATTCGGGGGAGCCTATGGCTACACCTTC
>17|TRBV7-2|many|TRBJ2-2|TRBD2
CASSPPGLAGGSGELFF
TGTGCCAGCAGCCCGCCGGGACTAGCGGGCGGGAGCGGGGAGCTGTTTTTT
>15|TRBV30|many|TRBJ1-2|TRBD1
CAWSVTWDSRNGYTF
TGTGCCTGGAGTGTAACCTGGGACAGTAGGAATGGCTACACCTTC
>15|TRBV5-1|few|TRBJ2-3|-
CASSFGVIPTDTQYF
TGCGCCAGCAGCTTCGGGGTTATCCCCACAGATACGCAGTATTTT
>13|TRBV28|many|TRBJ1-2|-
CASSPLGANGYTF
TGTGCCAGCAGTCCCCTGGGGGCCAATGGCTACACCTTC
>16|TRBV7-6|many|TRBJ2-5|TRBD2
CASSSTSGSPGETQYF
TGTGCCAGCAGCTCGACTAGCGGGAGTCCGGGGGAGACCCAGTACTTC
>12|TRBV28|-|TRBJ2-1|TRBD1
CASGQGEGWRFF
TGTGCCAGCGGACAGGGGGAGGGGTGGCGGTTCTTC
>15|TRBV20-1|many|TRBJ2-2|TRBD1
CSARKRGQGAGELFF
TGCAGTGCTAGAAAGCGGGGACAGGGGGCCGGGGAGCTGTTTTTT
>14|TRBV6-2/TRBV6-3|few|TRBJ1-5|-
CASSTDRPNQPQHF
TGTGCCAGCAGTACCGACAGGCCTAATCAGCCCCAGCATTTT
>16|TRBV3-1|-|TRBJ1-5|-
CASSQGGVYSNQPQHF
TGTGCCAGCAGCCAAGGGGGAGTTTATAGCAATCAGCCCCAGCATTTT
>15|TRBV5-4|many|TRBJ2-5|-
CASSLAGGVGETQYF
TGTGCCAGCAGCTTGGCGGGCGGGGTTGGAGAGACCCAGTACTTC
>16|TRBV9|many|TRBJ2-6|-
CASSVRHSSGANVLTF
TGTGCCAGCAGCGTACGTCACAGCTCTGGGGCCAACGTCCTGACTTTC
>15|TRBV6-2/TRBV6-3|many|TRBJ1-1|-
CASSEPGRVATEAFF
TGTGCCAGCAGCGAACCCGGCAGGGTGGCCACTGAAGCTTTCTTT
>10|TRBV20-1|many|TRBJ1-1|-
CSAISEGAFF
TGCAGTGCCATCAGTGAGGGAGCTTTCTTT
>12|TRBV3-1|many|TRBJ1-2|-
CASSHEVYGYTF
TGTGCCAGCAGCCACGAAGTTTATGGCTACACCTTC
>15|TRBV6-5|-|TRBJ2-7|TRBD2
CASSLGLATSYEQYF
TGTGCCAGCAGTTTGGGACTAGCGACCTCCTACGAGCAGTACTTC
>14|TRBV30|many|TRBJ1-1|TRBD1
CAWSVGTGDTEAFF
TGTGCCTGGAGTGTAGGGACAGGGGACACTGAAGCTTTCTTT
>16|TRBV9|many|TRBJ1-3|TRBD1
CASTAGQGPPGNTIYF
TGTGCCAGCACCGCCGGACAGGGTCCTCCTGGAAACACCATATATTTT
>14|TRBV6-2/TRBV6-3|many|TRBJ2-1|-
CASRITGLSNEQFF
TGTGCCAGCCGAATAACAGGGCTGAGCAATGAGCAGTTCTTC
>17|TRBV28|few|TRBJ2-2|TRBD1
CASSLSGTGGFTGELFF
TGTGCCAGCAGTTTATCCGGGACAGGGGGCTTCACCGGGGAGCTGTTTTTT
>19|TRBV6-6|-|TRBJ2-2|TRBD1
CASSARDRARRGGTGELFF
TGTGCCAGCAGTGCCCGGGACAGGGCGAGGAGAGGTGGCACCGGGGAGCTGTTTTTT
>12|TRBV2|few|TRBJ1-1|-
CASSVSVSGAFF
TGTGCCAGCAGTGTGTCGGTCAGTGGAGCTTTCTTT
>15|TRBV6-6|-|TRBJ1-4|TRBD1
CASSTRDRGDEKLFF
TGTGCCAGCAGTACCCGGGACAGGGGAGATGAAAAACTGTTTTTT
>12|TRBV27|-|TRBJ2-4|-
CASRDIKNIQYF
TGTGCCAGCAGAGATATAAAAAACATTCAGTACTTC
>13|TRBV14|many|TRBJ2-5|-
CASSRDLQETQYF
TGTGCCAGCAGCCGGGATCTCCAAGAGACCCAGTACTTC
>12|TRBV29-1|many|TRBJ1-2|-
CSGVRGDYGYTF
TGCAGCGGCGTCAGGGGAGACTATGGCTACACCTTC
>16|TRBV20-1|many|TRBJ1-1|-
CSASVWVSALYTEAFF
TGCAGTGCTAGCGTCTGGGTATCGGCGTTATACACTGAAGCTTTCTTT
>15|TRBV19|few|TRBJ2-1|-
CASSITGVSYNEQFF
TGTGCCAGTAGTATTACGGGGGTTTCCTACAATGAGCAGTTCTTC
>16|TRBV11-2|many|TRBJ2-2|TRBD2
CASSQGLAGIAGELFF
TGTGCCAGCAGCCAAGGACTAGCCGGGATAGCCGGGGAGCTGTTTTTT
>12|TRBV30|many|TRBJ2-3|-
CAWTPGSDTQYF
TGTGCCTGGACCCCCGGATCAGATACGCAGTATTTT
>14|TRBV20-1|-|TRBJ2-7|TRBD2
CSARDRGSSYEQYF
TGCAGTGCTAGAGATCGCGGGAGCTCCTACGAGCAGTACTTC
>12|TRBV29-1|few|TRBJ2-7|-
CSGGGDGYEQYF
TGCAGCGGAGGGGGGGACGGGTACGAGCAGTACTTC
>15|TRBV12-3/TRBV12-4|few|TRBJ1-4|-
CASSFRRDGNEKLFF
TGTGCCAGCAGTTTTCGCCGGGACGGCAATGAAAAACTGTTTTTT
>17|TRBV7-9|many|TRBJ1-4|-
CASSPSSRDRRVEKLFF
TGTGCCAGCAGCCCCTCGTCCCGGGACCGAAGGGTGGAAAAACTGTTTTTT
>14|TRBV28|-|TRBJ1-1|TRBD1
CASRVGTVNTEAFF
TGTGCCAGCAGAGTAGGGACAGTCAACACTGAAGCTTTCTTT
>14|TRBV28|-|TRBJ2-7|-
CASSPVTLLYEQYF
TGTGCCAGCAGTCCCGTCACCCTACTCTACGAGCAGTACTTC
>15|TRBV6-6|-|TRBJ1-2|-
CASKGVVEANYGYTF
TGTGCCAGCAAAGGAGTGGTAGAAGCTAACTATGGCTACACCTTC
>18|TRBV19|many|TRBJ2-3|TRBD2
CASTPFIAGGPSGDTQYF
TGTGCCAGTACCCCTTTCATAGCGGGAGGGCCCTCGGGAGATACGCAGTATTTT
>14|TRBV28|-|TRBJ2-3|-
CASSLWGGTDTQYF
TGTGCCAGCAGTTTATGGGGTGGCACAGATACGCAGTATTTT
>17|TRBV27|-|TRBJ2-7|-
CASSKAGASSRSYEQYF
TGTGCCAGTTCCAAAGCAGGGGCGTCCTCACGTTCCTACGAGCAGTACTTC
>16|TRBV5-4|many|TRBJ2-5|-
CASSGGAGGRQETQYF
TGTGCCAGCAGCGGCGGGGCAGGGGGGCGACAAGAGACCCAGTACTTC
>14|TRBV7-2|many|TRBJ2-5|-
CASSSWRAQETQYF
TGTGCCAGCAGCTCCTGGCGGGCCCAAGAGACCCAGTACTTC
>16|TRBV6-1|many|TRBJ2-1|-
CASSVRSLSSYNEQFF
TGTGCCAGCAGTGTTAGATCCTTAAGCTCCTACAATGAGCAGTTCTTC
>14|TRBV6-5|-|TRBJ2-1|-
CASSSKYRTGEQFF
TGTGCCAGCAGTTCCAAATATCGGACTGGTGAGCAGTTCTTC
>12|TRBV28|many|TRBJ2-1|-
CASSGQNNEQFF
TGTGCCAGCAGTGGCCAGAACAATGAGCAGTTCTTC
>15|TRBV3-1|many|TRBJ1-6|-
CASSQVGGSNSPLHF
TGTGCCAGCAGCCAGGTGGGTGGAAGTAATTCACCCCTCCACTTT
>13|TRBV7-2|few|TRBJ1-5|TRBD1
CASRGQNNQPQHF
TGTGCCAGCAGGGGACAGAACAATCAGCCCCAGCATTTT
>11|TRBV28|few|TRBJ2-1|-
CASSRHQEQFF
TGTGCCAGCAGCCGACACCAGGAGCAGTTCTTC